These T cell receptor beta chains were read from a single sample in a study of metastatic and nonmetastatic thyroid tumors. TCRdb used MiXCR to call clones anew from the PCR reads. The data hold 20,000 to 25,000 clones, with approximately 19% observed a single time. Sequencing was carried out using blood. The receptors come from a female donor with papillary thyroid cancer or a benign thyroid nodule (not recorded which). Some clones in this sample may be carry-over from other donors' samples. Both conserved end residues are part of each CDR3. The order of the fields is J gene, clone size, V gene, D gene, CDR3 DNA, CDR3 protein. The D gene is left open where the match is weak. Not every row has a clone size; where given, it reads once, few, many or a size class.

TRBJ1-2 many TRBV18 . TGTGCCACCCTTCACCCGGGGAGTATGAATGGCTACACCTTC CATLHPGSMNGYTF
TRBJ2-5 . TRBV7-6 . TGTGCCAGCAGCTTGGAATGGGGGGGCGCTCTGGAGACCCAGTACTTC CASSLEWGGALETQYF
TRBJ1-2 . TRBV11-2 . TGTGTCAGCAGCTTAGACCCCCAATCCCTCCGGCGTGGCTGCACCTTC CVSSLDPQSLRRGCTF
TRBJ2-1 . TRBV20-1 TRBD2 TGCAGTGCTTATAGCGGGAGGGCCTGTTATAATGAGCAGTTCTTC CSAYSGRACYNEQFF
TRBJ2-1 . TRBV10-3 TRBD2 TGTGCCATCAGTCGGGAGGCGGCTCGTTCAGCTGAGCAGTTCTTC CAISREAARSAEQFF
TRBJ1-2 . TRBV6-1 . TGTGCCAGCAGGAAGGGGGGACCCTATGGCTACACCTTC CASRKGGPYGYTF
TRBJ2-7 medium-sized TRBV2 . TGTGCCAGCCGTGAGGACGGTACCTACGAGCAGTACTTC CASREDGTYEQYF
TRBJ2-3 . TRBV18 . TGTGCCAGCTCACCTCCGGGACCTCAAGGGGCAGATACGCAGTATTTT CASSPPGPQGADTQYF
TRBJ2-4 many TRBV6-2/TRBV6-3 . TGTGCCAGCAGGAAAGTGGGTTTCAAAAACATTCAGTACTTC CASRKVGFKNIQYF
TRBJ1-6 . TRBV6-1 TRBD1 TGTGCCAGCCAGGACAGGGTGGTTTATAATTCACCCCTCCACTTT CASQDRVVYNSPLHF
TRBJ2-7 few TRBV19 . TGTGCCAGCCGGGTACCAACTGGTGGCGAGCAGTACTTC CASRVPTGGEQYF
TRBJ2-7 many TRBV20-1 TRBD2 TGCAGTGCTAGTCCGGGGGGCGAGCAGTACTTC CSASPGGEQYF
TRBJ1-1 many TRBV3-1 . TGTGCCAGCAGCCAGGACTCACAAGCTTTCTTT CASSQDSQAFF
TRBJ2-7 medium-sized TRBV6-1 TRBD1 TGTGCCACAAGACAGGGGTCGGACTACGAGCAGTACTTC CATRQGSDYEQYF
TRBJ2-5 many TRBV7-3 TRBD1 TGTGCCAGCAGCAAGGGGGCTCAAGAGACCCAGTACTTC CASSKGAQETQYF
TRBJ2-7 . TRBV5-5 . TGTGCCATCAGCCCCGGAGCAACCCCCTACGAGCAGTACTTC CAISPGATPYEQYF
TRBJ2-7 . TRBV9 . TGTGCCAGCATCCCGGTCTACAGTTACCTCTACGAGCAGTACTTC CASIPVYSYLYEQYF
TRBJ1-1 . TRBV20-1 TRBD1 TGCAGTGCTAGGCCAGGGGGACTGAACACTGAAGCTTTCTTT CSARPGGLNTEAFF
TRBJ2-7 many TRBV14 . TGTGCCAGCAGCCCGTTACATGGCGTGGGGACCTACGAGCAGTACTTC CASSPLHGVGTYEQYF
TRBJ2-2 once TRBV20-1 . TGCAGTGCTGGAGCGGTATGGAACACCGGGGAGCTGTTTTTT CSAGAVWNTGELFF
TRBJ2-2 many TRBV7-6 . TGTGCCAGCAGCCAAGAACAACCCGCGAACACCGGGGAGCTGTTTTTT CASSQEQPANTGELFF
TRBJ2-7 medium-sized TRBV27 TRBD2 TGTGCCAGCAGTGGACTAGCGGGAGGGAGATCCTACGAGCAGTACTTC CASSGLAGGRSYEQYF
TRBJ2-7 few TRBV6-2/TRBV6-3 . TGTGCCAGCAGTACCCCACAGGGTATCTACGAGCAGTACTTC CASSTPQGIYEQYF
TRBJ1-4 many TRBV11-3 . TGTGCCAGCAGCTTGGGGACTCCACTGGGTGAAAAACTGTTTTTT CASSLGTPLGEKLFF
TRBJ2-3 . TRBV7-2 . TGTGCCAGCAACTTAGCGCGCGGTCGCACAGATACGCAGTATTTT CASNLARGRTDTQYF
TRBJ2-6 many TRBV11-1 . TGTGCCAGCAGCCCACGGGGAGTTGGGTTCTCTGGGGCCAACGTCCTGACTTTC CASSPRGVGFSGANVLTF
TRBJ1-5 . TRBV12-3/TRBV12-4 TRBD1 TGTGCCAACAGCCCGGGACAGAGGACGCGGCCCCAGCATTTT CANSPGQRTRPQHF
TRBJ1-6 . TRBV7-8 . TGTGCCAGCAGCTCCGGAGGGGGAGGTTCACCCCTCCACTTT CASSSGGGGSPLHF
TRBJ2-2 many TRBV28 . TGTGCCAGCAGTCCCGGCTTCAGGGGAGTAGACGGGGAGCTGTTTTTT CASSPGFRGVDGELFF
TRBJ2-1 . TRBV12-3/TRBV12-4 . TGTGCCAGCAGTTCCAGGGGAGGCAAAGAGCAGTTCTTC CASSSRGGKEQFF
TRBJ1-5 few TRBV10-3 . TGTGCCATCAGTGAGTACGGGGGGCATGATCCCCAGCATTTT CAISEYGGHDPQHF
TRBJ1-2 few TRBV12-3/TRBV12-4 . TGTGCCAGCAGCTACAGGGTAGTCGGCTATGGCTACACCTTC CASSYRVVGYGYTF
TRBJ2-2 many TRBV7-9 TRBD2 TGTGCCAGCCGCCACGCTAGCGGGGTTGCCGGGGAGCTGTTTTTT CASRHASGVAGELFF
TRBJ2-7 few TRBV10-3 TRBD1 TGTACCATCAGTGAGCTCAGGGGGCAACGCTCCTGCGAGCAGTACTTC CTISELRGQRSCEQYF
TRBJ2-1 many TRBV6-2/TRBV6-3 . TGTGCCAGTAGACCCCTAGGGGTCCTAAGCTCCTACAATGAGCAGTTCTTC CASRPLGVLSSYNEQFF